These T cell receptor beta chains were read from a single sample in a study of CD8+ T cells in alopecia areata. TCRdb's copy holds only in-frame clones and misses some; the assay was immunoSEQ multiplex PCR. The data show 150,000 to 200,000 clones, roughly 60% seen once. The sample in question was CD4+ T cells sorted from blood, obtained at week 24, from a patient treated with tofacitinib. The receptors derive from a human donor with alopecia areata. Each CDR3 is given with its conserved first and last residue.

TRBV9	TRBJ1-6	CASSVLGLNSPLHF
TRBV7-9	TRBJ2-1	CASSYVPGGNEQFF
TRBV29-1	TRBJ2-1	CSVDGLNEQFF
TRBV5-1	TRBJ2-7	CASFGTGGSEQYF
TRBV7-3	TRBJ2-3	CASRERRGPTDTQYF
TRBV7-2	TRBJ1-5	CASSLQHQPQHF
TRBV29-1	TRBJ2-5	CSSGGEPWGTGETQYF
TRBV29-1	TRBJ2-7	CSVATLNEQYF
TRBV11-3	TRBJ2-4	CASSLGQHKNIQYF
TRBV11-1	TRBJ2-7	CASSPGRYEQYF
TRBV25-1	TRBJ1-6	CASSESGRNSPLHF
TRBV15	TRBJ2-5	CATSRDRDFQETQYF
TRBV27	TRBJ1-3	CASSSSPKNTIYF
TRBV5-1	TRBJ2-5	CASSPRLGGLETQYF
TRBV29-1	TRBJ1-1	CSVMGVINTEAFF
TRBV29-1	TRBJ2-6	CSVRTGVQESGANVLTF
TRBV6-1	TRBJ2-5	CASSEAETQYF
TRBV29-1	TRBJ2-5	CSVRTRQGRETQYF
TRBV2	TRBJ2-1	CASSEERLAGDYNEQFF
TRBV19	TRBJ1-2	CASSRAGGYTF
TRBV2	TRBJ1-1	CASSGEGRTEAFF
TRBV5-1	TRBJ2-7	CASSPWEQYF
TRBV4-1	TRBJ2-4	CASSQDPGDGPKNIQYF
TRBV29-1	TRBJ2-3	CSAGTSGVPTDTQYF
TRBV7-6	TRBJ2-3	CASSFGLAGSPRPQYF
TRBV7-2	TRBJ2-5	CASSLTGEETQYF
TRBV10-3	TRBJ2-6	CAISGTGRSGANVLTF
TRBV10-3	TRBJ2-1	CAISDASGTGVGNEQFF
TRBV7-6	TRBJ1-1	CASSFSGAGTEAFF
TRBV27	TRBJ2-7	CASSPVDGERYEQYF
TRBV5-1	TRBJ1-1	CASSLSGTANTEAFF
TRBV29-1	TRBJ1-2	CSVWIVDSANYGYTF
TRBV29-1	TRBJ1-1	CSVAQGTNTEAFF
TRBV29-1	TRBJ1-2	CSVSHSDYGYTF
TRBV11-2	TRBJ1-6	CASSLGSPLHF
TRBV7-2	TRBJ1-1	CASTPGGGNTEAFF
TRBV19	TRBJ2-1	CASSTITQGMVQFF
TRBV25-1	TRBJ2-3	CASSSSTGTFLADTQYF
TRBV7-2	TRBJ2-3	CASSTASARTDTQYF
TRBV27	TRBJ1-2	CASSPNGIYGYTF
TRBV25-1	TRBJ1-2	CASSEFESFNYGYTF
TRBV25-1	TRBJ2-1	CASSYRGTAPYNEQFF
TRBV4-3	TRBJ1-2	CASSQDGDTRYGYTF
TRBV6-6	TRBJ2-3	CASSYSPTGTDTQYF
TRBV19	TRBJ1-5	CATAGLGNQPQHF
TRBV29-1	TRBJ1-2	CSVDAGSSYGYTF
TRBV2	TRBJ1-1	CASSRPTPGQGRTFF
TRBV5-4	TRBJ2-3	CASSSRGATDTQYF
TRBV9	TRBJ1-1	CASSVGQGMNTEAFF
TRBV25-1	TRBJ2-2	CASSEVGLSTGELFF
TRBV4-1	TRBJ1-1	CASRPGDVLNTEAFF
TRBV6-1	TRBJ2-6	CASRTVSGANVLTF
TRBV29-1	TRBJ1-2	CSDYQGSYGYTF
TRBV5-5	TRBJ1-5	CASSLGARESQWPQHF
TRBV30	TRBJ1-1	CAWKVEGRNTEAFF
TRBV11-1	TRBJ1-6	CASSYQTRSTPLHF
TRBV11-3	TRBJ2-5	CASSSGETQYF
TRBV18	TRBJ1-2	CASSFGQGENYGYTF
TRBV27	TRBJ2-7	CATIRQGPLGEQYF
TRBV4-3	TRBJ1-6	CASSQGGSGSSPLHF